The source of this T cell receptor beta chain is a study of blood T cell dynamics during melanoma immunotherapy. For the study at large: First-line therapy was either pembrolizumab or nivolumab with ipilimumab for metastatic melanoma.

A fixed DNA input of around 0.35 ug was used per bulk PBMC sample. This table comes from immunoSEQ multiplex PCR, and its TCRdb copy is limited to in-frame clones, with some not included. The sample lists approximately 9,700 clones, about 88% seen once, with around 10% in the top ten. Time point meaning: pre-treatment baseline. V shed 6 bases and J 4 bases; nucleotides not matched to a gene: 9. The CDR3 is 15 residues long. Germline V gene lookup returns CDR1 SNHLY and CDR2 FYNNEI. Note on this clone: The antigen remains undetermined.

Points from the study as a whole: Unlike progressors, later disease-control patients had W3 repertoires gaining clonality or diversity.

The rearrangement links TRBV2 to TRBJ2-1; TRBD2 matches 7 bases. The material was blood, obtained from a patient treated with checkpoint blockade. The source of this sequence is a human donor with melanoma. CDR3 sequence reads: CASSESSGVYNEQFF. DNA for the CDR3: TGTGCCAGCAGCGAATCTAGCGGTGTTTACAATGAGCAGTTCTTC.